The clone carrying this T cell receptor beta chain was found many times. The antigen remains undetermined. The record originates from a study of T cells in Graves' hyperthyroidism and ophthalmopathy. Germline V CDR1 and CDR2: MDHEN, SYDVKM. V dropped 6 bases and J dropped 1; count of bases not matched to a gene: 5. The CDR3 runs to 14 residues. Whole-study findings and limits: The authors' 13 V-J model separated ophthalmopathy from stable hyperthyroidism. Most clonotypes expanded in thyroid above 0.001 were likewise present in blood.

Using RNA transcripts as the source, TCR beta CDR3 regions were amplified. RT-PCR in the first round (using the HTBI primer set) targeted the TCR CDR3. TCRdb called the multiplex PCR reads again in MiXCR, with one record for every CDR3 protein. The sample yields under 350,000 distinct CDR3 sequences, 15% to 20% seen once. Hyperthyroidism had been newly diagnosed in patients aged 18 to 65, and its duration was under 2 months. Uncontrolled infection, other autoimmune disease, pregnancy and lactation each barred patients from inclusion. V usage is TRBV28 and J usage is TRBJ1-1, with 7 bases identical to TRBD1. The clonotype was recovered from a woman aged 45-65 years with Graves' hyperthyroidism. The sequencing input was blood. CDR3: CASSNRQGNTEAFF. CDR3 DNA sequence: TGTGCCAGCAGCAATAGACAGGGGAACACTGAAGCTTTCTTT.